This T cell receptor (beta chain) originates from a study of tumor-infiltrating T cells and Merkel cell polyomavirus. Looking at the study overall: The study examined CD8+ T cells specific for the Merkel cell polyomavirus KLL epitope. Chemotherapy, radiation and immunotherapies were given, not standardized across patients. Patients at varying disease stages had median roughly 2.5-year follow-up, range 1.1–6.0.

Clones were sequenced by immunoSEQ multiplex PCR, and TCRdb holds only the in-frame ones, with some missing. The table records under 30,000 clones, 70% to 90% of them present only once. Study results and limitations: MCC-specific survival improved with roughly 1.7-20% versus about 0-0.15% intratumoral KLL-specific T cells. Largely private KLL-specific TRB repertoires had one clonotype shared by two patients.

A note on this clone: As yet, its antigen is unknown.

Germline CDR1 GTSNPN, CDR2 SVGIG (reference sequence). Unmatched junction bases numbered 12, after V lost 8 bases and J lost 7 bases. The CDR3 covers 14 residues. Robust Merkel cell polyomavirus Large T antigen positivity by immunohistochemistry was seen in all patients' tumors. The chain links TRBV30 to TRBJ2-3; 10 nucleotides agree with TRBD2. The sequencing input was lymph node tissue. This TCR was recovered from a middle-aged man with Merkel cell carcinoma. The CDR3, as DNA: TGTGCCGCACCGGGACTAGCGTCCATGAATACGCAGTATTTT. Translating gives CAAPGLASMNTQYF.